These 28 T cell receptor beta chains were all obtained from the same sample, sequenced in a study of blood T cell repertoires in COVID-19. TCRdb's copy holds only in-frame clones and misses some; the assay was immunoSEQ multiplex PCR. The table lists 70,000 to 95,000 clones, approximately 78% of them singletons. Input material: peripheral blood. These receptors originate from a human donor in a cohort sampled during active COVID-19.

This rearrangement joins TRBV30 to TRBJ1-6, with 7 bases lining up with TRBD1. CDR1 is GTSNPN and CDR2 is SVGIG in the germline V gene (reference sequence). With V trimmed by 4 bases and J by 9 bases, 9 bases remained unmatched. CDR3 length equals 14 residues. CDR3 protein: CAWKAEGAGSPLHF. The DNA for the CDR3 is TGTGCCTGGAAGGCGGAGGGGGCAGGTTCACCCCTCCACTTT.

The chain is built from TRBV19 and TRBJ2-3, with TRBD2 identical over 9 bases. Germline CDR1 and CDR2: LNHDA and SQIVND (reference sequence). V dropped 3 bases and J dropped 8; count of bases not matched to a gene: 9. There are 15 residues in the CDR3. This CDR3 reads CASSIRAGGSGTQYF. The CDR3 DNA sequence: TGTGCCAGTAGTATTAGGGCGGGGGGGTCAGGTACGCAGTATTTT.

This chain uses TRBV6-2 or TRBV6-3 with TRBJ2-2, with D hard to call. The CDR3 has 15 amino acids. V gave up 2 bases and J gave up 4 bases, with 11 bases separating them. In germline, CDR1 is MNHEY, CDR2 SVGEGT. CDR3 protein: CASSYAPRSTGELFF. DNA of the CDR3: TGTGCCAGCAGTTACGCTCCGAGAAGCACCGGGGAGCTGTTTTTT.

This chain links TRBV4-3 with TRBJ2-1; tentative D call: TRBD2 (7 bases). The V and J ends lost 0 bases and 8 bases respectively, with 20 bases between them. Germline CDR1 is LGHNA and CDR2 is YSLEER. The CDR3 has 17 residues. The chain's CDR3 is CASSQDRWGGPGDEQFF. The CDR3 coding sequence is TGCGCCAGCAGCCAAGATCGGTGGGGGGGCCCGGGGGATGAGCAGTTCTTC.

Note on this clone: Other DNA sequences of this sample code for an identical CDR3. J is TRBJ2-5 and V is TRBV5-1; TRBD2 agrees at 8 bases. Germline loops: CDR1 SGHRS, CDR2 YFSETQ. Unmatched junction bases numbered 5, after V lost 2 bases and J lost 2 bases. The CDR3 runs 15 residues. The CDR3 here is CASSLSLAGQETQYF. CDR3 bases: TGCGCCAGCAGCTTAAGCCTAGCGGGTCAAGAGACCCAGTACTTC.

The gene calls are TRBV5-1 and TRBJ1-1, with D unresolved. Trimming pared 5 bases from V and 1 base from J, leaving 9 bases between. Germline V CDR1 and CDR2: SGHRS, YFSETQ. The CDR3 runs 13 residues. The CDR3 reads CASRSTTNTEAFF. Written as DNA, the CDR3 is TGCGCCAGCAGATCCACAACGAACACTGAAGCTTTCTTT.

The rearrangement uses TRBV23-1 and TRBJ2-6; maybe TRBD1 (6 bases). TRBV23-1 falls under the ORF class, with uncertain function. The CDR3 length is 17 residues. The V gene lost 0 bases and the J gene lost 2 bases, with 11 bases spanning the gap. The CDR3 reads CASSQSPGAPGANVLTF. CDR3 in DNA: TGCGCCAGCAGTCAATCCCCAGGGGCTCCTGGGGCCAACGTCCTGACTTTC.

This sequence joins TRBV19 and TRBJ2-3; 7 bases align to TRBD1. The germline gives CDR1 LNHDA, CDR2 SQIVND (reference sequence). With V trimmed by 4 bases and J by 1 base, 2 bases remained unmatched. The CDR3 covers 14 residues. The CDR3, as DNA: TGTGCCAGTAGTAGACAGGGAGGCACAGATACGCAGTATTTT. Protein sequence: CASSRQGGTDTQYF.

The table lists this clone with a few counts. The chain carries TRBV2 and TRBJ2-3; TRBD2 might be the D (5 bases). CDR3 length: 15 residues. Germline V gives CDR1 SNHLY, CDR2 FYNNEI. The ends were cut back, 3 bases at V and 3 bases at J, with 13 bases in the middle. The chain's CDR3 is CASSDWRGGTDTQYF. The CDR3 coding sequence is TGTGCCAGCAGTGACTGGCGCGGCGGGACAGATACGCAGTATTTT.

The chain combines TRBV5-1 with TRBJ2-1, with TRBD2 matching 9 bases. V dropped 4 bases and J dropped 5; count of bases not matched to a gene: 4. The germline V gene encodes CDR1 SGHRS and CDR2 YFSETQ. The CDR3 is made up of 14 amino acids. The CDR3 here is CASSRTSDNNEQFF. CDR3 DNA sequence: TGCGCCAGCAGCCGGACTAGCGACAACAATGAGCAGTTCTTC.

The chain has TRBV6-5 and TRBJ1-1; 7 bases are shared with TRBD1. Germline values: CDR1 MNHEY, CDR2 SVGAGI. V was clipped by 7 bases and J by 1 base; unmatched bases: 9. The CDR3 runs to 15 residues. The CDR3 reads CASTEAGGGNTEAFF. The CDR3 DNA reads as TGTGCCAGCACCGAGGCAGGGGGAGGGAACACTGAAGCTTTCTTT.

The CDR3 nucleotides read TGTGCCAGCAGCCCACTCCCACTAGCGGGGGGGCCAAGCAATGAGCAGTTCTTC. Its protein product is CASSPLPLAGGPSNEQFF. V usage is TRBV9 and J usage is TRBJ2-1, with TRBD2 matching 13 bases. Germline values: CDR1 SGDLS, CDR2 YYNGEE. V was pared by 4 bases and J by 6 bases, with 13 bases of the junction left unmatched. CDR3 length equals 18 residues.

The chain has TRBV30 and TRBJ1-6; maybe TRBD1 (6 bases). Germline CDR1 GTSNPN, CDR2 SVGIG (reference sequence). Trimming removed 1 base at V and 7 bases at J, with 8 bases between. The length of the CDR3 is 13 residues. This CDR3 is CAWSGTANSPLHF. The CDR3 nucleotides are TGTGCCTGGAGTGGGACAGCGAATTCACCCCTCCACTTT.

This chain connects TRBV30 to TRBJ2-2, with a weak D call TRBD2 (5 bases). The germline V gene encodes CDR1 GTSNPN and CDR2 SVGIG (reference sequence). V lost 1 base and J lost 2, with 17 bases in between. The CDR3 has 17 residues. CDR3 amino acids: CAWSDPGVSTNTGELFF. In nucleotides, the CDR3 is TGTGCCTGGAGTGACCCCGGGGTTTCTACTAACACCGGGGAGCTGTTTTTT.

The chain recombines TRBV29-1 with TRBJ2-7; weak D call: TRBD2 (6 bases). V was shortened by 6 bases and J by 6 bases, with 21 bases between the two germline ends. CDR3 length equals 14 residues. The V gene's germline CDR1 is SQVTM and CDR2 ANQGSEA. CDR3 in DNA: TGCAGCGTGGCGGAGGGGCTTGGTCTCGGCGAGCAGTACTTC. Its protein is CSVAEGLGLGEQYF.

The chain joins TRBV9 to TRBJ1-1; D call uncertain. The V end was cut by 0 bases, the J end by 0 bases, with 6 bases between. CDR3 length equals 14 residues. Germline values: CDR1 SGDLS, CDR2 YYNGEE. CDR3 amino acids: CASSVGSMNTEAFF. DNA for the CDR3: TGTGCCAGCAGCGTAGGTAGCATGAACACTGAAGCTTTCTTT.

The chain couples TRBV27 to TRBJ2-7, with 9 positions matching TRBD2. There are 16 residues in the CDR3. V lost 5 bases and J lost 3; bases outside the gene matches: 11. Germline assignment: CDR1 MNHEY and CDR2 SMNVEV (reference sequence). For the CDR3, the DNA is TGTGCCAGCAGTCCCCCCCCGGGACTAGCTGGCTACGAGCAGTACTTC. Translated, it gives CASSPPPGLAGYEQYF.

This clone is a singleton in its sample. Here the CDR3 reads CASSQQQNTEAFF. The CDR3 nucleotides read TGTGCCAGCAGCCAACAGCAGAACACTGAAGCTTTCTTT. The chain joins TRBV7-9 to TRBJ1-1; D is undetermined. V was trimmed by 5 bases and J by 1 base, leaving 8 bases between them. The germline V gene encodes CDR1 SEHNR and CDR2 FQNEAQ (reference sequence). This CDR3 contains 13 residues.

The rearrangement links TRBV6-2 or TRBV6-3 to TRBJ2-5; weak D call: TRBD2 (5 bases). Germline values: CDR1 MNHEY, CDR2 SVGEGT. This CDR3 spans 14 amino acids. V was clipped by 2 bases and J by 5 bases, with 12 bases between them. CDR3 nucleotide sequence: TGTGCCAGCAGTTACATCGGGGTCGAGGAGACCCAGTACTTC. Residues: CASSYIGVEETQYF.

The gene calls are TRBV5-6 and TRBJ2-2; 8 bases align to TRBD1. Germline V lookup: CDR1 SGHDT, CDR2 YYEEEE. Unmatched junction bases numbered 3, after V lost 0 bases and J lost 5 bases. The CDR3 runs 15 residues. The CDR3 sequence: CASSLVDRDTGELFF. In DNA form, the CDR3 reads TGTGCCAGCAGCTTGGTGGACAGGGATACCGGGGAGCTGTTTTTT.

This clone has a handful of counts. The chain is built from TRBV10-2 and TRBJ2-1, with 10 bases identical to TRBD2. This CDR3 has 16 amino acids. Trimming cost V 4 bases and J 5 bases; bases outside gene matches: 8. Per the germline V gene, CDR1 is WSHSY and CDR2 is SAAADI. The CDR3 loop reads CASSAPGLAVHNEQFF. Here the CDR3 DNA reads TGCGCCAGCAGTGCCCCCGGACTAGCGGTCCACAATGAGCAGTTCTTC.

The V call is TRBV7-9, the J call TRBJ2-2; D not certain. Trimming removed 1 base at V and 0 bases at J, with 3 bases between. The germline V gene has CDR1 SEHNR and CDR2 FQNEAQ (reference sequence). CDR3 length equals 14 residues. DNA for the CDR3: TGTGCCAGCAGCTTAGGAGCGAACACCGGGGAGCTGTTTTTT. Its translation is CASSLGANTGELFF. The entire variable domain, with the rest obtained from reference TRBV7-9 and TRBJ2-2, is as follows: DTGVSQNPRHKITKRGQNVTFRCDPISEHNRLYWYRQTLGQGPEFLTYFQNEAQLEKSRLLSDRFSAERPKGSFSTLEIQRTEQGDSAMYLCASSLGANTGELFFGEGSRLTVL.

This clone was seen a single time. The chain has TRBV19 and TRBJ2-3; D may be TRBD2 (5 bases). CDR3 length: 15 amino acids. Germline loops: CDR1 LNHDA, CDR2 SQIVND (reference sequence). V lost 4 bases to trimming and J lost 5 bases, with 16 bases between them. CDR3 nucleotide sequence: TGTGCCAGTAGTACCTGGACTCCTGTTGAAGATACGCAGTATTTT. Amino acid sequence: CASSTWTPVEDTQYF.

The rearrangement joins TRBV7-8 to TRBJ1-4; possibly TRBD1 for D (6 bases). The germline CDR1 and CDR2 sequences are SGHVS and FQNEAQ. The V gene lost 5 bases and the J gene lost 3 bases, with 13 bases spanning the gap. The CDR3 has 15 residues. CDR3 residues: CASSTRTVPNEKLFF. The CDR3 DNA reads TGTGCCAGCAGCACGAGGACAGTTCCTAATGAAAAACTGTTTTTT.

The chain links TRBV11-2 to TRBJ1-4; no definite D call. CDR1 and CDR2 from the germline V gene are SGHAT and FQNNGV. Trimming left V 3 bases short and J 4 bases short, with 6 bases between. The CDR3 spans 13 residues. The CDR3 coding sequence is TGTGCCAGCAGCTTGAGGTTTAATGAAAAACTGTTTTTT. This encodes CASSLRFNEKLFF.

The rearrangement links TRBV14 to TRBJ1-2, with D perhaps TRBD1 (6 bases). The germline V gene encodes CDR1 SGHDN and CDR2 FVKESK. Trimming pared 4 bases from V and 4 bases from J, leaving 16 bases between. The CDR3 is 15 residues long. The CDR3 coding sequence is TGTGCCAGCAGCCGGGACACCGGGCACGGCTATGGCTACACCTTC. Protein: CASSRDTGHGYGYTF.

The V gene is TRBV30, the J gene TRBJ1-1, with 9 bases aligning to TRBD1. Germline V CDR1 and CDR2: GTSNPN, SVGIG (reference sequence). The CDR3 covers 15 residues. The trim removed 2 bases at V and 11 bases at J, leaving 15 bases unmatched. The CDR3 nucleotides read TGTGCCTGGAGTCGCGGCAACTCGGGACAGGGTTTTGCTTTCTTT. Protein product: CAWSRGNSGQGFAFF.

At least ten counts were recorded for this clone. The chain employs TRBV6-6 and TRBJ2-1, with D unclear. V was clipped by 5 bases and J by 5 bases, with 16 bases between them. The germline V gene has CDR1 MNHNY and CDR2 SVGAGI (reference sequence). The CDR3 extends over 15 amino acids. The CDR3 region has the DNA TGTGCCAGCAGTGCAGAATCGACTGCTAACAATGAGCAGTTCTTC. Translation gives CASSAESTANNEQFF.